The T cell receptor beta chain under discussion was sequenced for a study of regulatory T cells in long-lasting Graves disease. V was pared by 1 base and J by 7 bases, with 16 bases between. Germline CDR1 reads LGHDT; CDR2 reads YNNKEL (reference sequence). CDR3 size: 15 residues. Both iRepertoire HTBI primers and Arm-PCR of CDR3 regions were used to build the TCR beta libraries. Via MiXCR, TCRdb re-called the multiplex PCR reads, giving one row per CDR3 protein. The sample records 350,000 to 450,000 distinct CDR3 sequences, roughly 21% being singletons. General study findings and limits: New patients shared over 900 public clonotypes, and persistent patients shared more, with 2,741. Persistent disease was characterized by preferential usage of TRBV28, TRBJ1-2 and TRBJ2-5. The study found lower TCR diversity in persistent Graves' patients than in newly diagnosed ones.

Time point denoted: persistent/refractory GD, antithyroid drugs over 5 years with positive TRAb. From RNA extracted from PBMCs, the TCR library was made. EDTA tubes held roughly 9 milliliters of peripheral blood from each patient. In regard to this clonotype: Its specificity is not known. Given the absence of the conserved phenylalanine or tryptophan at the CDR3 end, a read error is likely.

The specimen comprised peripheral blood mononuclear cells (PBMCs), sampled when the disease was refractory, from a patient treated with antithyroid drugs. The receptor's source is a female donor with Graves disease. The rearrangement uses TRBV3-1 and TRBJ1-1; weak D call: TRBD1 (5 bases). CDR3 coding DNA: TGTGCCAGCAGCCAAGTAGGTGCAGGGAAGGGTGAAGCTTTCTCT. It is translated as CASSQVGAGKGEAFS.